Each of the 9 T cell receptor beta chains below was sequenced from the same sample in a study of blood T cell repertoires in COVID-19. Libraries were prepared by immunoSEQ multiplex PCR; TCRdb keeps only in-frame clonotypes and omits some of them. There are tens of thousands of clones in the sample; 88% occur only once, and under 2% lies in the top ten. The specimen sequenced was peripheral blood. The origin of the receptors is a woman of 80 years or more with active or convalescent COVID-19.

This rearrangement joins TRBV27 to TRBJ1-2; 9 nucleotides align to TRBD1. The V gene's germline CDR1 is MNHEY and CDR2 SMNVEV (reference sequence). The CDR3 totals 16 residues. Trimming took 6 bases from V and 4 from J; bases not matched to a gene: 12. CDR3: CASRSPGTGSSYGYTF. CDR3 sequence (DNA): TGTGCCAGCAGAAGTCCCGGGACAGGGTCTAGCTATGGCTACACCTTC.

The CDR3 DNA is TGTGCCAGCAGTGTTCACGGGACTCGAGAGACCCAGTACTTC. It specifies CASSVHGTRETQYF. The chain carries TRBV2 and TRBJ2-5; weak D call: TRBD2 (6 bases). The germline gives CDR1 SNHLY, CDR2 FYNNEI. V was cut by 4 bases and J by 4 bases, with 13 bases left in between. The CDR3 spans 14 residues.

The gene calls are TRBV12-3 or TRBV12-4 and TRBJ1-5; D remains unclear. Trimming cost V 6 bases and J 3 bases, with 9 bases left between them. The CDR3 runs 13 residues. The CDR3 region is CASSRHSNQPQHF. CDR3 DNA: TGTGCCAGCAGCCGACATTCCAATCAGCCCCAGCATTTT.

The chain is built from TRBV9 and TRBJ1-1; tentatively, D is TRBD1 (6 bases). This CDR3 is 16 amino acids long. The ends were cut back, 4 bases at V and 0 bases at J, with 16 bases in the middle. In germline, CDR1 is SGDLS, CDR2 YYNGEE. The CDR3 reads CASSPRGAAMNTEAFF. The DNA for the CDR3 is TGTGCCAGCAGCCCCCGGGGGGCGGCCATGAACACTGAAGCTTTCTTT.

This clone was found once. The V call is TRBV4-3, the J call TRBJ2-3, with D tentatively TRBD1 (5 bases). CDR3 length: 13 residues. CDR1 and CDR2 (germline): LGHNA, YSLEER. The V gene lost 0 bases and the J gene lost 10 bases, with 11 bases spanning the gap. The CDR3 DNA follows: TGCGCCAGCAGCCAAGAAGCCAGGGATTCGCAGTATTTT. It codes for CASSQEARDSQYF.

V usage is TRBV19 and J usage is TRBJ1-1; D is unresolved. V lost 7 bases and J lost 1, with 10 bases in between. The germline gives CDR1 LNHDA, CDR2 SQIVND (reference sequence). The CDR3 loop spans 13 amino acids. The CDR3 nucleotides are TGTGCCAGTATTAACAGCCCGAACACTGAAGCTTTCTTT. Protein product: CASINSPNTEAFF.

The genes are TRBV5-1 and TRBJ1-6; 7 nucleotides match TRBD1. Per germline, CDR1 SGHRS and CDR2 YFSETQ. This CDR3 has 13 amino acids. The trim removed 4 bases at V and 8 bases at J, leaving 3 bases unmatched. Here the CDR3 reads CASSVGGDSPLHF. CDR3 bases: TGCGCCAGCAGCGTAGGGGGCGATTCACCCCTCCACTTT.

The CDR3 coding sequence is TGTGCCAGCAGCTTAGCGCTTGCCCAATACTCTGGCTACACCTTC. It translates to CASSLALAQYSGYTF. V and J are TRBV7-2 and TRBJ1-2; D remains ambiguous. The ends were cut back, 0 bases at V and 7 bases at J, with 15 bases in the middle. CDR3 length: 15 residues. Germline V lookup: CDR1 SGHTA, CDR2 FQGNSA.

V usage is TRBV7-5 and J usage is TRBJ2-7; TRBD2, the table's D call, was not compared with the DNA. TRBV7-5 is marked as a pseudogene. The CDR3 has 16 residues. CDR3 coding DNA: TGTGCCAGAAGCAGGGTGGGGGGTGAGAGCTCCTACGAGCAGTACTTC. Amino acid sequence: CARSRVGGESSYEQYF.